Presented here are 20 T cell receptor beta chains from one specimen sequenced in a study of Graves' ophthalmopathy and Graves' hyperthyroidism (dated by TCRdb to about 2018). Sequenced using an Illumina HiSeq 2000. For repertoire sequencing, the TCR beta CDR3 regions were amplified from RNA transcripts. HTBI primers and the Qiagen OneStep RT-PCR kit were used in a first-round RT-PCR, which was followed by a second-round multiplex PCR, size selection and purification. TCRdb ran its own pipeline on the public reads, namely fastp trimming at Q25 and MiXCR clone calling, and kept in-frame beta chains. Duplicate CDR3 protein sequences are folded into a single record with the most common DNA and genes. Here the sample has approximately 460,000 distinct CDR3 sequences; 13% to 15% occur a single time. Around 9.8% of the sample is taken by the ten largest. Specimen: blood. The receptors were gathered from a woman in her 30s with Graves' ophthalmopathy. Donor details come from another sample of the same person, matched by shared clones.

The chain employs TRBV6-2 or TRBV6-3 and TRBJ2-5; no clear D gene. CDR3 size: 13 residues. V lost 10 bases and J lost 3, with 15 bases in between. Germline assignment: CDR1 MNHEY and CDR2 SVGEGT. The CDR3 nucleotides read TGTGCCACCGAGGTAGTTACAGAAGAGACCCAGTACTTC. Its protein product is CATEVVTEETQYF.

In its sample, this clonotype was seen many times. The gene calls are TRBV6-5 and TRBJ2-5; D not resolved. Germline assignment: CDR1 MNHEY and CDR2 SVGAGI. The CDR3 loop spans 14 amino acids. Trimming took off 0 bases at V and 2 bases at J, with 7 bases between the two ends. The CDR3 loop reads CASSYSAAQETQYF. DNA of the CDR3: TGTGCCAGCAGTTACTCGGCGGCACAAGAGACCCAGTACTTC.

This clonotype has at least ten counts. The V and J genes are TRBV6-1 and TRBJ1-6; D unclear. The CDR3 consists of 17 residues. Between the trimmed V and J ends, which lost 2 bases and 10 bases, there was a span of 21 bases. Germline values: CDR1 MNHNS, CDR2 SASEGT. The CDR3 region has the DNA TGTGCCAGCAGTGAATCTTTAGGAGGGAGTGGTGCCTCACCCCTCCACTTT. Translation: CASSESLGGSGASPLHF.

This clonotype was seen at least ten times. The chain links TRBV6-1 to TRBJ2-7; D is perhaps TRBD1 or TRBD2 (5 bases each). This CDR3 is built from 15 residues. Trimming stripped 3 bases from V and 1 base from J, with 13 bases between. The V gene's germline CDR1 is MNHNS and CDR2 SASEGT. The CDR3 DNA follows: TGTGCCAGCAGTGAGCCGGGACGGTGGTCCTACGAGCAGTACTTC. Its translation: CASSEPGRWSYEQYF.

V usage is TRBV18 and J usage is TRBJ2-7, with D unclear. V gave up 3 bases and J gave up 2 bases, with 11 bases separating them. Germline values: CDR1 KGHSH, CDR2 LQKENI. CDR3 length: 14 amino acids. The CDR3 sequence: CASSPPEGTYEQYF. The CDR3 bases are TGTGCCAGCTCACCTCCCGAAGGCACCTACGAGCAGTACTTC.

This clonotype was recorded many times. This chain links TRBV11-1 with TRBJ2-7, with TRBD1 matching over 9 bases. The CDR3 extends over 16 amino acids. Germline values: CDR1 SGHAT, CDR2 FQDESV (reference sequence). V gave up 3 bases and J gave up 1 base; unmatched junction bases: 7. This CDR3 is CASSLKGGQGSYEQYF. The CDR3 bases are TGTGCCAGCAGCTTGAAGGGGGGACAGGGATCCTACGAGCAGTACTTC.

This clonotype was observed at least ten times. V gene TRBV5-1 combines with J gene TRBJ1-2; D uncertain. Germline V gene lookup returns CDR1 SGHRS and CDR2 YFSETQ. The V end lost 6 bases, the J end lost 6 bases, and 15 bases lay between the germline ends. The CDR3 has 13 amino acids. For the CDR3, the DNA is TGCGCCAGCACCCTGTGGGAGCAGGATGGCTACACCTTC. This sequence encodes CASTLWEQDGYTF.

The J gene is TRBJ2-2, the V gene TRBV5-1; D remains unclear. CDR1 SGHRS and CDR2 YFSETQ come from the germline V gene. V shed 4 bases and J shed 2 bases, with 6 bases lying between them. This CDR3 has 13 amino acids. Here the CDR3 DNA reads TGCGCCAGCAGCAACGACAACACCGGGGAGCTGTTTTTT. This codes for CASSNDNTGELFF.

This clonotype was seen ten or more times. The genes are TRBV19 and TRBJ2-7; tentatively, D is TRBD1 or TRBD2 (5 bases each). Trimming shortened V by 4 bases and J by 2 bases, and 12 bases separated the two germline ends. Germline values: CDR1 LNHDA, CDR2 SQIVND (reference sequence). CDR3 length: 14 residues. The CDR3 is CASSTRDGPYEQYF. The CDR3 bases are TGTGCCAGTAGTACAAGGGACGGCCCCTACGAGCAGTACTTC. Supplemented by reference TRBV19 and TRBJ2-7, the full variable domain reads DGGITQSPKYLFRKEGQNVTLSCEQNLNHDAMYWYRQDPGQGLRLIYYSQIVNDFQKGDIAEGYSVSREKKESFPLTVTSAQKNPTAFYLCASSTRDGPYEQYFGPGTRLTVT.

In its sample, this clonotype was seen many times. This rearrangement joins TRBV12-3 or TRBV12-4 to TRBJ2-7; 10 bases are shared with TRBD2. This CDR3 is 15 amino acids long. The V gene end was trimmed by 4 bases and the J gene end by 3 bases; junction bases not matched to a gene: 6. CDR3 in amino acids: CASSSLAGDFYEQYF. As DNA, the CDR3 is TGTGCCAGCAGTTCTCTAGCGGGGGATTTCTACGAGCAGTACTTC.

At least ten counts were recorded for this clonotype. This chain links TRBV6-2 or TRBV6-3 with TRBJ1-5; possibly TRBD1 for D (5 bases). The V end was cut by 6 bases, the J end by 1 base, with 13 bases between. Germline values: CDR1 MNHEY, CDR2 SVGEGT. This CDR3 region has 15 residues. The CDR3 DNA follows: TGTGCCAGCAGCCCTACAGGCCCGAGCAATCAGCCCCAGCATTTT. It specifies CASSPTGPSNQPQHF.

The gene calls are TRBV30 and TRBJ2-3, with 7 bases identical to TRBD2. This CDR3 is built from 18 residues. Germline CDR1 reads GTSNPN; CDR2 reads SVGIG (reference sequence). V dropped 1 base and J dropped 6; count of bases not matched to a gene: 19. The CDR3 bases are TGTGCCTGGAGTGGGGAAGGGTACGAGGGAGGGCCTTCCGATACGCAGTATTTT. Protein sequence: CAWSGEGYEGGPSDTQYF.

This chain connects TRBV20-1 to TRBJ2-7, with a tentative D call TRBD1 (5 bases). This CDR3 region has 15 residues. Trimming stripped 6 bases from V and 2 bases from J, with 20 bases between. The germline CDR1 and CDR2 sequences are DFQATT and SNEGSKA (reference sequence). CDR3 loop: CSAAPFGRATYEQYF. The DNA of the CDR3 is TGCAGTGCCGCCCCATTCGGCAGGGCGACCTACGAGCAGTACTTC.

This sequence joins TRBV7-9 and TRBJ1-6; D not resolved. Trimming removed 6 bases at V and 4 bases at J, with 10 bases between. CDR3 length: 14 amino acids. Germline-derived CDR1 and CDR2 are SEHNR and FQNEAQ (reference sequence). CDR3 nucleotide sequence: TGTGCCAGCAGGGCTGGACGGTATAATTCACCCCTCCACTTT. It translates to CASRAGRYNSPLHF.

Many counts were recorded for this clonotype. The chain recombines TRBV19 with TRBJ2-7; D may be TRBD2 (5 bases). V was cut by 3 bases and J by 2 bases, with 14 bases left in between. Germline CDR1 reads LNHDA; CDR2 reads SQIVND (reference sequence). This CDR3 is 15 amino acids long. CDR3 loop: CASSMPGWNTYEQYF. CDR3 DNA sequence: TGTGCCAGTAGTATGCCGGGGTGGAATACCTACGAGCAGTACTTC.

This clonotype was counted between two and nine times. The chain recombines TRBV11-3 with TRBJ2-7; tentative D call: TRBD1 (6 bases). CDR3 length: 14 residues. V was shortened by 3 bases and J by 1 base, with 10 bases between the two germline ends. The germline V gene has CDR1 SGHNT and CDR2 YENEEA. CDR3 protein: CASSLEQGSYEQYF. The CDR3 nucleotides read TGTGCCAGCAGCTTGGAACAGGGTTCCTACGAGCAGTACTTC.

In this sample, this clonotype turned up many times. This rearrangement joins TRBV6-1 to TRBJ1-2; 11 nucleotides line up with TRBD1. This CDR3 spans 16 amino acids. The J segment lost 5 bases and the V segment lost 6 bases, leaving 11 bases of the junction unmatched. Germline values: CDR1 MNHNS, CDR2 SASEGT. The CDR3 region is CASRGTGGDLLYGYTF. CDR3 nucleotide sequence: TGTGCCAGCAGGGGGACAGGGGGTGACCTTCTTTATGGCTACACCTTC.

The chain carries TRBV6-1 and TRBJ1-1; TRBD1 might be the D (6 bases). V was pared by 5 bases and J by 2 bases, with 15 bases between. Per germline, CDR1 MNHNS and CDR2 SASEGT. CDR3 length equals 15 residues. CDR3 amino acids: CASSTFLGGNTEAFF. CDR3 coding DNA: TGTGCCAGCAGTACCTTTTTGGGGGGCAACACTGAAGCTTTCTTT.

The chain links TRBV11-2 to TRBJ1-2; D is undetermined. CDR3 length: 15 amino acids. Germline assignment: CDR1 SGHAT and CDR2 FQNNGV. Trimming shortened V by 6 bases and J by 3 bases, and 17 bases separated the two germline ends. CDR3 in amino acids: CASSPAAPRDYGYTF. The DNA for the CDR3 is TGTGCCAGCAGTCCGGCCGCTCCGAGGGACTATGGCTACACCTTC.

The sample holds many counts of this clonotype. The V gene is TRBV6-4, the J gene TRBJ1-1; unclear D gene. V shed 6 bases and J shed 3 bases, with 11 bases lying between them. The CDR3 length is 13 residues. Germline V gene data show CDR1 as MRHNA and CDR2 as SNTAGT. The CDR3 region has the DNA TGTGCCAGCAGACTCCAGAGTTACACTGAAGCTTTCTTT. This sequence encodes CASRLQSYTEAFF.